The table lists the clone carrying this T cell receptor beta chain with a few counts. Its antigen is still unknown. The sample originates from a study of CD8 T cells in ankylosing spondylitis. V lost 6 bases, J lost 0 bases, and 5 bases stayed unmatched. The CDR3 is 14 amino acids. Germline assignment: CDR1 SGHRS and CDR2 YFSETQ. General observations from the study: Characteristic of ankylosing spondylitis blood, it appeared, was a TCR beta motif comprising several highly homologous variants.

TCRdb itself ran the 5' RACE reads through MiXCR, one entry per CDR3 protein. The sample has 650,000 to 800,000 distinct CDR3 sequences, 15% to 20% seen once; the top ten hold roughly a fifth. This TCR was sampled from a male donor with ankylosing spondylitis. Material: blood, either unsorted or a sorted T cell fraction (not recorded which). The rearrangement links TRBV5-1 to TRBJ1-1, with 7 bases matching TRBD1. The CDR3 DNA is TGCGCCAGCACCACAGGGGCGCTGAACACTGAAGCTTTCTTT. This gives the protein CASTTGALNTEAFF.